These 25 T cell receptor beta chains share one sample of origin, sequenced in a study of CD8+ T cells in alopecia areata. Treatment denoted: oral pan-JAK inhibitor, 5-10 mg twice daily. Lesional scalp tissue (obtained by punch biopsy) and peripheral blood were collected from alopecia areata patients. Extracted RNA was reverse transcribed into cDNA, the sequencing template. Profiled with immunoSEQ multiplex PCR; TCRdb holds only in-frame clones, not every one. The repertoire has around 13,000 clones, roughly two thirds of them found once; the top ten carry about 7%. Sample: skin, taken at week 4, from a patient treated with tofacitinib. Every receptor here comes from a human donor with alopecia areata.

The chain combines TRBV27 with TRBJ1-2, with TRBD1 matching over 9 bases. The CDR3 is made up of 13 amino acids. Germline V gene data show CDR1 as MNHEY and CDR2 as SMNVEV (reference sequence). V dropped 7 bases and J dropped 6; count of bases not matched to a gene: 6. The CDR3 DNA is TGTGCCAGCACCTCCGGGACAGGGAATGGCTACACCTTC. It is translated as CASTSGTGNGYTF.

The chain joins TRBV4-2 to TRBJ2-7; TRBD2 matches 15 bases. V was clipped by 3 bases and J by 2 bases; unmatched bases: 2. The length of the CDR3 is 16 residues. CDR1 LGHNA and CDR2 YNFKEQ come from the germline V gene. The CDR3 DNA reads TGTGCCAGCAGCCAGGGGACTAGCGGGGGGACCTACGAGCAGTACTTC. Its protein is CASSQGTSGGTYEQYF.

This sequence joins TRBV7-9 and TRBJ1-2, with D possibly being TRBD1 (5 bases). Looked up from germline, CDR1 is SEHNR and CDR2 is FQNEAQ (reference sequence). Trimming left V 1 base short and J 8 bases short, with 11 bases between. CDR3 size: 13 residues. The CDR3 DNA is TGTGCCAGCAGCTTAGGGGGGGAGGAAGGCTACACCTTC. It specifies CASSLGGEEGYTF.

This clone was detected a few times. The chain employs TRBV6-5 and TRBJ2-2, with D tentatively TRBD1 (5 bases). Germline assignment: CDR1 MNHEY and CDR2 SVGAGI. The CDR3 extends over 15 amino acids. The V and J ends lost 5 bases and 2 bases respectively, with 12 bases between them. This CDR3 is CASSGAHSNTGELFF. CDR3 in DNA: TGTGCCAGCAGTGGGGCCCACAGCAACACCGGGGAGCTGTTTTTT.

V usage is TRBV19 and J usage is TRBJ1-1, with D possibly being TRBD1 (5 bases). The germline gives CDR1 LNHDA, CDR2 SQIVND (reference sequence). Deletions cut 7 bases from V and 6 bases from J, with 9 bases between. The CDR3 covers 11 residues. CDR3 nucleotides: TGTGCCAGTAAGGGGTTCTCTGAAGCTTTCTTT. Its protein product is CASKGFSEAFF.

This chain connects TRBV5-4 to TRBJ2-5; D is ambiguous. The germline gives CDR1 SGHNT, CDR2 YYREEE (reference sequence). The V gene lost 0 bases and the J gene lost 3 bases, with 9 bases spanning the gap. The CDR3 loop spans 14 amino acids. Here the CDR3 reads CASSLERSEETQYF. CDR3 bases: TGTGCCAGCAGCTTGGAACGGTCCGAAGAGACCCAGTACTTC.

The chain employs TRBV7-9 and TRBJ2-1, with D perhaps matching TRBD1 (6 bases). Looked up from germline, CDR1 is SEHNR and CDR2 is FQNEAQ (reference sequence). The CDR3 has 15 amino acids. Trimming removed 1 base from V and 6 bases from J, with 13 bases in between. The CDR3 DNA reads TGTGCCAGCAGCTTAGAACAGGGACCCCTCAATGAGCAGTTCTTC. It is translated as CASSLEQGPLNEQFF.

The chain combines TRBV6-1 with TRBJ1-1, with 7 bases matching TRBD1. The CDR3 sequence is 14 residues long. The ends lost 2 bases at V and 1 base at J; junction bases unmatched: 1. CDR1 and CDR2 (germline): MNHNS, SASEGT. The CDR3 reads CASSEPGGNTEAFF. In nucleotides, the CDR3 is TGTGCCAGCAGTGAACCAGGGGGGAACACTGAAGCTTTCTTT.

The gene calls are TRBV6-1 and TRBJ2-5; TRBD1 matches at 7 bases. The germline V gene has CDR1 MNHNS and CDR2 SASEGT. The V gene end was trimmed by 1 base and the J gene end by 4 bases; junction bases not matched to a gene: 6. The CDR3 has 15 residues. The CDR3 DNA reads as TGTGCCAGCAGTGAAGAACCCCGGACAGGAGAGACCCAGTACTTC. It specifies CASSEEPRTGETQYF.

The V gene is TRBV27, the J gene TRBJ1-6; 7 bases map to TRBD1. Germline-derived CDR1 and CDR2 are MNHEY and SMNVEV (reference sequence). This CDR3 is built from 14 residues. V lost 5 bases, J lost 9 bases, and 7 bases stayed unmatched. The CDR3 sequence is CASSAQGLVSPLHF. The CDR3 region has the DNA TGTGCCAGCAGTGCACAGGGGTTGGTTTCACCCCTCCACTTT.

The CDR3 DNA sequence: TGTGCCAGCAGCCAACTCCGGGGGGGGCCCGCAACTAATGAAAAACTGTTTTTT. It encodes CASSQLRGGPATNEKLFF. The chain links TRBV4-2 to TRBJ1-4; D is perhaps TRBD1 (6 bases). The CDR3 loop spans 18 amino acids. CDR1 is LGHNA, CDR2 YNFKEQ, per germline. Trimming pared 2 bases from V and 0 bases from J, leaving 16 bases between.

The chain couples TRBV18 to TRBJ2-7; 8 bases are shared with TRBD1. Germline V gene sequence: CDR1 KGHSH, CDR2 LQKENI. V shed 4 bases, J shed 1 base, and the junction held 15 bases outside the gene matches. There are 18 residues in the CDR3. CDR3 sequence (DNA): TGTGCCAGCTCACGCATACCCTCCGGACAGGGAGAATCCTACGAGCAGTACTTC. Translated, it gives CASSRIPSGQGESYEQYF.

This clone turned up a few times. V gene TRBV7-9 combines with J gene TRBJ2-2, with D maybe TRBD1 (5 bases). Trimming took off 2 bases at V and 5 bases at J, with 6 bases between the two ends. The CDR3 loop spans 13 amino acids. Germline loops: CDR1 SEHNR, CDR2 FQNEAQ (reference sequence). CDR3 region: CASSLQGTGELFF. In nucleotides, the CDR3 is TGTGCCAGCAGCTTACAGGGAACCGGGGAGCTGTTTTTT.

The J gene is TRBJ2-7, the V gene TRBV11-3; D is ambiguous. The CDR3 extends over 13 amino acids. The V and J ends lost 2 bases and 3 bases respectively, with 8 bases between them. CDR1 is SGHNT and CDR2 is YENEEA in the germline V gene. CDR3: CASSLTSFYEQYF. CDR3 nucleotides: TGTGCCAGCAGCTTAACGTCCTTCTACGAGCAGTACTTC.

The CDR3 reads CASSGPGTQPQHF. The CDR3 nucleotides read TGTGCCAGCAGTGGTCCAGGGACTCAGCCCCAGCATTTT. The chain employs TRBV25-1 and TRBJ1-5; a weak D match, TRBD1 (5 bases). The V gene's germline CDR1 is MGHDK and CDR2 SYGVNS. Trimming shortened V by 4 bases and J by 6 bases, and 10 bases separated the two germline ends. This CDR3 region has 13 residues.

The chain employs TRBV5-1 and TRBJ1-2, with 9 bases lining up with TRBD1. The CDR3 is 13 amino acids. Germline loops: CDR1 SGHRS, CDR2 YFSETQ. Trimming removed 3 bases from V and 8 bases from J; junction bases left unmatched: 5. CDR3 nucleotides: TGCGCCAGCAGCTGGGGACAGGGCATGGGCTACACCTTC. Protein product: CASSWGQGMGYTF.

This clone was observed a handful of times. The chain is built from TRBV2 and TRBJ1-4; D is undetermined. Germline values: CDR1 SNHLY, CDR2 FYNNEI. V gave up 6 bases and J gave up 5 bases, with 16 bases separating them. The CDR3 covers 15 residues. The CDR3: CASRDYGQINEKLFF. Written as DNA, the CDR3 is TGTGCCAGCAGGGACTACGGGCAGATAAATGAAAAACTGTTTTTT.

The J gene is TRBJ1-2, the V gene TRBV4-2, with 7 bases identical to TRBD1. J was trimmed by 7 bases and V by 0 bases; bases with no gene match: 8. There are 15 residues in the CDR3. CDR1 and CDR2 (germline): LGHNA, YNFKEQ. CDR3 in amino acids: CASSQDRSTGAGYTF. The CDR3, as DNA: TGTGCCAGCAGCCAAGATCGTTCTACAGGGGCTGGCTACACCTTC.

The V call is TRBV4-3, the J call TRBJ2-3; D is tentatively TRBD1 or TRBD2 (5 bases each). Germline CDR1 and CDR2: LGHNA and YSLEER. This CDR3 has 15 amino acids. V lost 0 bases and J 4 bases, leaving 11 bases between the germline ends. The chain's CDR3 is CASSQERGSADTQYF. The CDR3 region has the DNA TGCGCCAGCAGCCAAGAGAGGGGATCAGCAGATACGCAGTATTTT.

This clone has more than one count but fewer than ten. The chain recombines TRBV5-4 with TRBJ2-1; 9 bases align to TRBD1. J lost 5 bases, V lost 9 bases, and 9 bases had no gene match. The CDR3 runs 14 residues. CDR1 is SGHNT, CDR2 YYREEE, per germline (reference sequence). The CDR3 protein is CAITDRGENNEQFF. CDR3 bases: TGTGCCATCACGGACAGGGGCGAAAACAATGAGCAGTTCTTC.

The rearrangement uses TRBV5-6 and TRBJ2-5; either TRBD1 or TRBD2 may supply D (6 bases each). V was shortened by 3 bases and J by 9 bases, with 21 bases between the two germline ends. CDR1 and CDR2 from the germline V gene are SGHDT and YYEEEE. This CDR3 spans 15 amino acids. The DNA of the CDR3 is TGTGCCAGCAGCTCACTTGAGGGGGGATTAGGTTCCCAGTACTTC. This encodes CASSSLEGGLGSQYF.

V and J are TRBV7-2 and TRBJ2-2; 8 bases map to TRBD1. Germline V gene data show CDR1 as SGHTA and CDR2 as FQGNSA. With 5 bases clipped from V and 6 bases from J, the junction kept 8 bases outside the gene matches. The CDR3 totals 15 residues. This CDR3 is CASSPGGAFSGELFF. The CDR3 DNA follows: TGTGCCAGCAGCCCAGGGGGCGCATTCTCCGGGGAGCTGTTTTTT.

V usage is TRBV4-1 and J usage is TRBJ2-1; D might be TRBD1 (5 bases). The CDR3 extends over 16 amino acids. Trimming left V 1 base short and J 3 bases short, with 13 bases between. Germline V gives CDR1 MGHRA, CDR2 YSYEKL. This CDR3 is CASSQVDMGFYNEQFF. The CDR3 DNA reads as TGCGCCAGCAGCCAAGTGGACATGGGATTCTACAATGAGCAGTTCTTC.

V and J are TRBV4-2 and TRBJ1-5; D unresolved. Germline V gene data show CDR1 as LGHNA and CDR2 as YNFKEQ. The CDR3 runs 13 residues. V was clipped by 2 bases and J by 1 base, with 3 bases between them. The CDR3, as DNA: TGTGCCAGCAGCCAATGGAGCAATCAGCCCCAGCATTTT. Encoded protein: CASSQWSNQPQHF.

The gene calls are TRBV14 and TRBJ1-1, with 9 bases matching TRBD1. This CDR3 spans 24 amino acids. Per the germline V gene, CDR1 is SGHDN and CDR2 is FVKESK. The ends lost 0 bases at V and 9 bases at J; junction bases unmatched: 35. CDR3 amino acids: CASSQERGWGTGILRGKSTAQAFF. DNA of the CDR3: TGTGCCAGCAGCCAAGAAAGGGGTTGGGGGACAGGGATTTTAAGGGGCAAATCAACCGCTCAAGCTTTCTTT.